This TCR beta chain was observed in a study of cytomegalovirus exposure and HLA in healthy donors. This PCR relied on a set of 60 Vbeta primers and 13 Jbeta primers. Clones were sequenced by immunoSEQ multiplex PCR, and TCRdb holds only the in-frame ones, with some missing. This sample's clone table lists about 160,000 clones. In regard to this clone: Other nucleotide sequences in the sample specify the same CDR3.

This CDR3 contains 10 residues. The germline V gene encodes CDR1 SQVTM and CDR2 ANQGSEA. V was cut by 6 bases and J by 5 bases, with 5 bases left in between. This sequence joins TRBV29-1 and TRBJ2-1, with unresolved D. The clonotype was recovered from an older woman in good health and CMV-seronegative. What was sequenced was PBMCs. In DNA form, the CDR3 reads TGCAGCGTCCTTCACAATGAGCAGTTCTTC. Translated: CSVLHNEQFF.